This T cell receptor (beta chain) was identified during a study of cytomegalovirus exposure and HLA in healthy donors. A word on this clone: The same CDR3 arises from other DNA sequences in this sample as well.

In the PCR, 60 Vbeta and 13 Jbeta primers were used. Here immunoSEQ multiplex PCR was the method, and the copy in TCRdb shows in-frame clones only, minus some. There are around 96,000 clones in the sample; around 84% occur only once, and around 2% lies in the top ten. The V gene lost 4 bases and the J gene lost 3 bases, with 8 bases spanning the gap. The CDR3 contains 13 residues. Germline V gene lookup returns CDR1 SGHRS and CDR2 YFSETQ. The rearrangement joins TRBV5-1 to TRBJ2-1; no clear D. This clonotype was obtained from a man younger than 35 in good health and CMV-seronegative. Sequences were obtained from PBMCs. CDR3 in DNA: TGCGCCAGCAGCCTCGGCGGCTACAATGAGCAGTTCTTC. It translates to CASSLGGYNEQFF.